The next 23 T cell receptor beta chains were all read from a single sample in a study of T cell responses to AZD1222 COVID-19 vaccine. TCRdb's copy holds only in-frame clones and misses some; the assay was immunoSEQ multiplex PCR. The top ten hold around 4.5% of the sample, which has 150,000 to 200,000 clones, around 90% seen once. The input for sequencing was peripheral blood, taken on day 0 of MenACWY control vaccination. Source of these receptors: an adult in good health.

This chain connects TRBV24-1 to TRBJ2-5; 7 positions agree with TRBD1. Looked up from germline, CDR1 is KGHDR and CDR2 is SFDVKD. V shed 3 bases, J shed 3 bases, and the junction held 6 bases outside the gene matches. The CDR3 is made up of 15 amino acids. The CDR3 bases are TGTGCCACCAGTGATACCCGGACAGGAGAAGAGACCCAGTACTTC. This gives the protein CATSDTRTGEETQYF.

The rearrangement joins TRBV2 to TRBJ1-1; unclear D gene. Looked up from germline, CDR1 is SNHLY and CDR2 is FYNNEI. There are 13 residues in the CDR3. Trimming left V 6 bases short and J 1 base short, with 9 bases between. In DNA, the CDR3 is TGTGCCAGCAGGGGGATACCGAACACTGAAGCTTTCTTT. It is translated as CASRGIPNTEAFF.

The V gene is TRBV4-1, the J gene TRBJ2-1; D might be TRBD2 (6 bases). This CDR3 is 15 amino acids long. Trimming removed 0 bases from V and 8 bases from J, with 14 bases in between. Germline CDR1 reads MGHRA; CDR2 reads YSYEKL. The chain's CDR3 is CASSQETGVVDEQFF. CDR3 in DNA: TGCGCCAGCAGCCAAGAAACGGGAGTCGTAGATGAGCAGTTCTTC.

The chain combines TRBV12-5 with TRBJ1-1; D gene uncertain. The CDR3 runs to 13 residues. In germline, CDR1 is LGHNT, CDR2 FRNRAP. V was trimmed by 0 bases and J by 0 bases, leaving 2 bases between them. The CDR3 protein is CASGLVVNTEAFF. The CDR3, as DNA: TGTGCTAGTGGTTTGGTGGTGAACACTGAAGCTTTCTTT. The full variable domain, completed using reference TRBV12-5 and TRBJ1-1, is DARVTQTPRHKVTEMGQEVTMRCQPILGHNTVFWYRQTMMQGLELLAYFRNRAPLDDSGMPKDRFSAEMPDATLATLKIQPSEPRDSAVYFCASGLVVNTEAFFGQGTRLTVV.

This sequence joins TRBV4-3 and TRBJ2-4; the D is unclear. This CDR3 has 12 residues. The germline CDR1 and CDR2 sequences are LGHNA and YSLEER. V dropped 1 base and J dropped 5 bases, with 3 bases sitting between them. As DNA, the CDR3 is TGCGCCAGCAGCCAAGTTGAAAACATTCAGTACTTC. Translation: CASSQVENIQYF.

This chain joins TRBV6-4 and TRBJ2-3; D not resolved. The CDR3 runs 13 residues. CDR1 and CDR2 from the germline V gene are MRHNA and SNTAGT. V was pared by 3 bases and J by 6 bases, with 10 bases between. The CDR3 spells CASSEDWRDTQYF. For the CDR3, the DNA is TGTGCCAGCAGTGAGGATTGGCGGGATACGCAGTATTTT.

This sequence joins TRBV6-4 and TRBJ2-3; D ambiguous. CDR1 and CDR2 from the germline V gene are MRHNA and SNTAGT. CDR3 size: 13 residues. Trimming took 2 bases from V and 5 from J, leaving 8 bases between them. CDR3 sequence reads: CASSDQPRDTQYF. The CDR3 bases are TGTGCCAGCAGTGACCAGCCAAGAGATACGCAGTATTTT.

This chain connects TRBV5-1 to TRBJ2-1; 12 bases map to TRBD2. With 3 bases clipped from V and 4 bases from J, the junction kept 2 bases outside the gene matches. This CDR3 is 15 amino acids long. In germline, CDR1 is SGHRS, CDR2 YFSETQ. The CDR3 nucleotides read TGCGCCAGCAGCTATGGACTAGCGGGGTACAATGAGCAGTTCTTC. This gives the protein CASSYGLAGYNEQFF.

J is TRBJ2-1 and V is TRBV7-9, with D uncertain. Trimming cost V 3 bases and J 2 bases, with 14 bases left between them. Germline CDR1 reads SEHNR; CDR2 reads FQNEAQ (reference sequence). The CDR3 has 16 residues. This CDR3 reads CASSFFLGGTYNEQFF. DNA for the CDR3: TGTGCCAGCAGCTTTTTCCTTGGCGGCACCTACAATGAGCAGTTCTTC. Based on the CDR3 plus reference TRBV7-9 and TRBJ2-1, the full variable domain is DTGVSQNPRHKITKRGQNVTFRCDPISEHNRLYWYRQTLGQGPEFLTYFQNEAQLEKSRLLSDRFSAERPKGSFSTLEIQRTEQGDSAMYLCASSFFLGGTYNEQFFGPGTRLTVL.

This sequence joins TRBV3-1 (or the pseudogene TRBV3-2) and TRBJ2-7, with 10 bases identical to TRBD2. The junction had 11 bases not matched to a gene; V was cut back by 3 bases and J by 0 bases. Germline values: CDR1 LGHDT, CDR2 YNNKEL (reference sequence). The CDR3 runs 18 residues. The chain's CDR3 is CASSQTARAGGGSYEQYF. The CDR3, as DNA: TGTGCCAGCAGCCAGACCGCTCGAGCGGGAGGGGGCTCCTACGAGCAGTACTTC.

The chain is built from TRBV9 and TRBJ2-7; D remains ambiguous. The CDR3 is 15 residues long. The germline V and J ends were trimmed by 4 bases and 5 bases, with 19 bases remaining between them. In germline, CDR1 is SGDLS, CDR2 YYNGEE. This CDR3 reads CASSPRPIRLHEQYF. The CDR3 bases are TGTGCCAGCAGCCCTCGACCGATTCGCCTCCACGAGCAGTACTTC.

This CDR3 reads CASRLGNTQYF. The CDR3, as DNA: TGTGCCAGCAGATTGGGGAATACGCAGTATTTT. This rearrangement joins TRBV12-3 or TRBV12-4 to TRBJ2-3; D is uncertain. Deletions cut 6 bases from V and 7 bases from J, with 8 bases between. This CDR3 is built from 11 residues.

This chain joins TRBV24-1 and TRBJ1-5; D not resolved. Germline V gene lookup returns CDR1 KGHDR and CDR2 SFDVKD. This CDR3 has 14 residues. V lost 6 bases, J lost 0 bases, and 8 bases lay in between. CDR3 nucleotide sequence: TGTGCCACCAGTCCTTGGGGTAGCAATCAGCCCCAGCATTTT. Translation gives CATSPWGSNQPQHF.

The chain links TRBV27 to TRBJ1-4, with 7 bases matching TRBD1. Germline CDR1 reads MNHEY; CDR2 reads SMNVEV (reference sequence). The trim removed 6 bases at V and 0 bases at J, leaving 13 bases unmatched. The length of the CDR3 is 18 residues. CDR3 bases: TGTGCCAGCAGCCCCCGGAGGGCCCAGGGGGCAACTAATGAAAAACTGTTTTTT. Its protein is CASSPRRAQGATNEKLFF.

The chain recombines TRBV27 with TRBJ2-7, with D perhaps being TRBD1 or TRBD2 (5 bases each). The CDR3 is made up of 12 amino acids. Germline assignment: CDR1 MNHEY and CDR2 SMNVEV (reference sequence). V was trimmed by 6 bases and J by 5 bases, leaving 11 bases between them. The CDR3 region has the DNA TGTGCCAGCAGCCCGAGGGGTAACGAGCAGTACTTC. Its translation: CASSPRGNEQYF.

The chain combines TRBV4-3 with TRBJ1-2; TRBD1 matches at 8 bases. This CDR3 is built from 15 residues. Trimming cost V 0 bases and J 4 bases; bases outside gene matches: 4. Germline loops: CDR1 LGHNA, CDR2 YSLEER. The CDR3 DNA reads TGCGCCAGCAGCCAAGAAGGAACAGGGGGCTATGGCTACACCTTC. It is translated as CASSQEGTGGYGYTF.

The chain combines TRBV28 with TRBJ2-2; 13 bases match TRBD2. Germline V gene lookup returns CDR1 MDHEN and CDR2 SYDVKM. V gave up 5 bases and J gave up 4 bases; unmatched junction bases: 7. There are 17 residues in the CDR3. This chain's CDR3 is CASSVMGLAGTTGELFF. In nucleotides, the CDR3 is TGTGCCAGCAGTGTTATGGGACTAGCGGGAACCACCGGGGAGCTGTTTTTT.

The chain has TRBV11-2 and TRBJ2-5; a weak D match, TRBD1 (5 bases). The CDR3 runs to 15 residues. Trimming took off 1 base at V and 2 bases at J, with 11 bases between the two ends. Germline V gene lookup returns CDR1 SGHAT and CDR2 FQNNGV. The CDR3 sequence: CASSLGVQGQETQYF. DNA of the CDR3: TGTGCCAGCAGCTTAGGTGTCCAGGGTCAAGAGACCCAGTACTTC.

In its sample, this clone was seen once. The rearrangement uses TRBV21-1 and TRBJ2-7; TRBD2 was called by the table and not checked on the DNA. TRBV21-1 is a known pseudogene. The CDR3 covers 18 residues. The CDR3 nucleotides read TGTGCCAGCAGCAAAAGCGGGGGACGGACGAACGGGAGAAACGAGCAGTACTTC. The encoded protein is CASSKSGGRTNGRNEQYF.

In DNA, the CDR3 is TGTGCCAGCAGCCTCGGCTGGGGAGGGCGGGAGCTGTTTTTT. Translation: CASSLGWGGRELFF. The genes are TRBV7-2 and TRBJ2-2; 7 nucleotides match TRBD2. The length of the CDR3 is 14 residues. The germline V gene encodes CDR1 SGHTA and CDR2 FQGNSA. Trimming cost V 5 bases and J 9 bases; bases outside gene matches: 9. The complete variable domain, with remaining parts taken from reference TRBV7-2 and TRBJ2-2, reads GAGVSQSPSNKVTEKGKDVELRCDPISGHTALYWYRQSLGQGLEFLIYFQGNSAPDKSGLPSDRFSAERTGGSVSTLTIQRTQQEDSAVYLCASSLGWGGRELFFGEGSRLTVL.

The V call is TRBV3-1 (or the pseudogene TRBV3-2), the J call TRBJ2-5; D is uncertain. Trimming removed 0 bases at V and 2 bases at J, with 7 bases between. This CDR3 spans 14 amino acids. Germline V lookup: CDR1 LGHDT, CDR2 YNNKEL (reference sequence). CDR3 DNA: TGTGCCAGCAGCCAAGATTTAGCTCAAGAGACCCAGTACTTC. Translated, it gives CASSQDLAQETQYF.

The chain has TRBV27 and TRBJ1-6, with 7 bases that match TRBD1. Germline loops: CDR1 MNHEY, CDR2 SMNVEV (reference sequence). J gave up 10 bases and V 6 bases, and 9 bases lay outside the gene matches. The CDR3 runs 14 residues. The CDR3 here is CASSRQGDQSPLHF. The CDR3 DNA reads as TGTGCCAGCAGCCGACAGGGTGACCAATCACCCCTCCACTTT.

This clone was seen a single time. The chain joins TRBV7-3 to TRBJ1-1; D not certain. The CDR3 spans 14 residues. CDR1 and CDR2 from the germline V gene are SGHTA and FQGTGA. The V and J ends lost 5 bases and 1 base respectively, with 11 bases between them. CDR3 sequence: CASSDSPGNTEAFF. CDR3 DNA: TGTGCCAGCAGCGACTCTCCAGGGAACACTGAAGCTTTCTTT.